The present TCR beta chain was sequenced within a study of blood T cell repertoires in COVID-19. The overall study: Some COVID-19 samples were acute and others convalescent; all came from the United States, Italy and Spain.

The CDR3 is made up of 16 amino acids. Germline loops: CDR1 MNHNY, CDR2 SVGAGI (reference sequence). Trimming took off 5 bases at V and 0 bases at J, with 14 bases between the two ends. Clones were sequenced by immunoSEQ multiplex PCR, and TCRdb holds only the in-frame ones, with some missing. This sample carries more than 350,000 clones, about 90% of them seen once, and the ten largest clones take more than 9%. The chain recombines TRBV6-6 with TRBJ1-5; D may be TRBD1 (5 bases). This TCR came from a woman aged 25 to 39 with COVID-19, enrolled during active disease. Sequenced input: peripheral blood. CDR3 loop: CASSGSGAYSNQPQHF. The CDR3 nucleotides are TGTGCCAGCAGTGGGTCTGGGGCCTATAGCAATCAGCCCCAGCATTTT.